This T cell receptor beta chain came from a study of T cell responses to AZD1222 COVID-19 vaccine. Data came from immunoSEQ multiplex PCR; TCRdb stores just in-frame clones and leaves some out. This table holds just over 150,000 clones, around 85% found once. Study-level results: Possibly, clonal diversity was underestimated; donors were largely white British and included more females.

From germline, CDR1 is SQVTM and CDR2 ANQGSEA. The CDR3 spans 15 residues. Trimming cost V 8 bases and J 0 bases, with 17 bases left between them. For this clone: The antigen is unknown.

The clonotype originates from an adult who had recovered from COVID-19. The sample here was peripheral blood, taken after recovery from COVID-19. V gene TRBV29-1 combines with J gene TRBJ2-1, with D perhaps TRBD1 or TRBD2 (5 bases each). The CDR3 region is CSTYRDPYSYNEQFF. CDR3 sequence (DNA): TGCAGCACTTACCGGGACCCCTACTCCTACAATGAGCAGTTCTTC.